The text below deals with one T cell receptor beta chain. Only in-frame clones appear in the TCRdb table, and some are missing; sequencing was by immunoSEQ multiplex PCR. The data show about 380,000 clones, roughly 85% seen once. V lost 1 base to trimming and J lost 0 bases, with 13 bases between them. CDR1 is SGHKS and CDR2 is YYEKEE in the germline V gene (reference sequence). The CDR3 consists of 17 residues. The data originate from a study of blood T cell repertoires in COVID-19. In the study overall: The analysed material was cDNA or gDNA that came from T cells, B-cell-depleted T cells, or PBMCs.

The gene calls are TRBV5-5 and TRBJ2-2; maybe TRBD2 (6 bases). The TCR was taken from a woman aged 18-35 years with acute or convalescent COVID-19. Sequencing used peripheral blood. The CDR3 loop reads CASSLRLRGTNTGELFF. As DNA, the CDR3 is TGTGCCAGCAGCTTGAGATTGCGGGGTACGAACACCGGGGAGCTGTTTTTT.